A single sample is the source of the 19 T cell receptor beta chains below, sequenced in a study of sequential checkpoint blockade in melanoma. Regarding treatment: randomized to nivolumab then ipilimumab (arm A) or the reverse (arm B). Only in-frame clones appear in the TCRdb table, and some are missing; sequencing was by immunoSEQ multiplex PCR. The sample has roughly 18,000 clones, around 70% seen once; the top ten hold 4.8%. The sequences come from tumor tissue (inferred from file names), collected from a patient given nivolumab and ipilimumab in sequence. The receptors derive from a human donor with melanoma.

The V and J genes are TRBV12-2 and TRBJ2-1; TRBD2 is the table's D call and was not checked against the DNA. TRBV12-2 is an annotated pseudogene. The CDR3 sequence is 14 residues long. The CDR3 loop reads CATSPSGGYNEQFF. The CDR3 DNA sequence: TGTGCCACTAGTCCTAGCGGGGGCTACAATGAGCAGTTCTTC.

The chain uses TRBV9 and TRBJ2-1; 7 nucleotides align to TRBD2. V was clipped by 3 bases and J by 2 bases; unmatched bases: 5. This CDR3 has 15 amino acids. Germline lookup yields CDR1 SGDLS and CDR2 YYNGEE. The CDR3, as DNA: TGTGCCAGCAGCGAAAGCGGGGCCGCCTACAATGAGCAGTTCTTC. Protein: CASSESGAAYNEQFF.

The chain links TRBV6-8 to TRBJ1-1; no firm D call. V was pared by 5 bases and J by 1 base, with 8 bases between. The CDR3 covers 13 residues. The V gene's germline CDR1 is MNHGY and CDR2 SAAAGT. The CDR3 loop reads CASSLTGNTEAFF. The CDR3 DNA reads TGTGCCAGCAGTCTCACCGGGAACACTGAAGCTTTCTTT.

The chain couples TRBV9 to TRBJ2-2; D remains ambiguous. V dropped 0 bases and J dropped 5 bases, with 5 bases sitting between them. This CDR3 has 13 residues. The germline CDR1 and CDR2 sequences are SGDLS and YYNGEE. CDR3 sequence (DNA): TGTGCCAGCAGCGTAGTGGTAACCGGGGAGCTGTTTTTT. It specifies CASSVVVTGELFF.

This clone was picked up a small number of times. This rearrangement joins TRBV6-8 to TRBJ1-2; no clear D gene. The CDR3 consists of 13 residues. Germline V gene sequence: CDR1 MNHGY, CDR2 SAAAGT. Between the trimmed V and J ends, which lost 5 bases and 0 bases, there was a span of 7 bases. This CDR3 is CASSGGPNYGYTF. CDR3 nucleotide sequence: TGTGCCAGCAGTGGCGGGCCTAACTATGGCTACACCTTC.

This chain connects TRBV10-2 to TRBJ1-5, with D uncertain. Trimming shortened V by 11 bases and J by 2 bases, and 22 bases separated the two germline ends. The CDR3 is 16 residues long. Germline CDR1 WSHSY, CDR2 SAAADI. The CDR3 reads CAASQRVAKGNQPQHF. In DNA form, the CDR3 reads TGCGCCGCCAGTCAAAGAGTTGCAAAGGGCAATCAGCCCCAGCATTTT.

This chain uses TRBV19 with TRBJ2-5; D perhaps matches TRBD2 (5 bases). Trimming removed 5 bases at V and 4 bases at J, with 5 bases between. There are 11 residues in the CDR3. Germline CDR1 reads LNHDA; CDR2 reads SQIVND (reference sequence). CDR3 in DNA: TGTGCCAGTAGTCGGGGAGAGACCCAGTACTTC. Its protein is CASSRGETQYF.

This clone was counted a single time. The chain employs TRBV5-1 and TRBJ1-6, with D possibly being TRBD1 (5 bases). This CDR3 has 15 amino acids. Trimming stripped 4 bases from V and 6 bases from J, with 14 bases between. CDR1 is SGHRS, CDR2 YFSETQ, per germline. This chain's CDR3 is CASSGAADLNSPLHF. CDR3 DNA sequence: TGCGCCAGCAGCGGGGCGGCAGATCTTAATTCACCCCTCCACTTT. Together with reference TRBV5-1 and TRBJ1-6, the CDR3 gives the full variable domain: KAGVTQTPRYLIKTRGQQVTLSCSPISGHRSVSWYQQTPGQGLQFLFEYFSETQRNKGNFPGRFSGRQFSNSRSEMNVSTLELGDSALYLCASSGAADLNSPLHFGNGTRLTVT.

This sequence joins TRBV30 and TRBJ1-5; the D is unclear. CDR1 and CDR2 (germline): GTSNPN, SVGIG (reference sequence). The V and J ends lost 0 bases and 5 bases respectively, with 8 bases between them. The CDR3 length is 13 residues. As DNA, the CDR3 is TGTGCCTGGAGTGTCACATCGGATCAGCCCCAGCATTTT. This codes for CAWSVTSDQPQHF.

This clone has more than one count but fewer than ten. V is TRBV10-3 and J is TRBJ1-2; 11 bases match TRBD1. The CDR3 consists of 17 residues. The V segment lost 2 bases and the J segment 1 base; nucleotides outside the gene matches: 6. Germline V gives CDR1 ENHRY, CDR2 SYGVKD. CDR3 in DNA: TGTGCCATCAGTGAGGAGGGGGACAGGGGGAGTAACTATGGCTACACCTTC. The encoded protein is CAISEEGDRGSNYGYTF.

The rearrangement joins TRBV6-8 to TRBJ2-7; 9 nucleotides align to TRBD1. The CDR3 contains 15 residues. Germline V gene lookup returns CDR1 MNHGY and CDR2 SAAAGT. Trimming took 4 bases from V and 4 from J; bases not matched to a gene: 8. The CDR3 DNA sequence: TGTGCCAGCAGTTCTCCCGGGACAGGGCGGTACGAGCAGTACTTC. It translates to CASSSPGTGRYEQYF.

This clone was seen just once. This chain links TRBV18 with TRBJ2-7, with TRBD1 matching over 8 bases. V dropped 3 bases and J dropped 7; count of bases not matched to a gene: 5. Germline V gives CDR1 KGHSH, CDR2 LQKENI. The CDR3 has 13 residues. The CDR3 loop is CASSPPTGGEQYF. CDR3 DNA sequence: TGTGCCAGCTCACCGCCAACAGGGGGAGAGCAGTACTTC.

This rearrangement joins TRBV19 to TRBJ1-2; D perhaps matches TRBD1 (6 bases). Germline CDR1 and CDR2: LNHDA and SQIVND (reference sequence). This CDR3 spans 13 amino acids. V was cut by 4 bases and J by 7 bases, with 13 bases left in between. The CDR3 DNA reads TGTGCCAGTAGTAACGGACAGATCCTTGGCTACACCTTC. Amino acids: CASSNGQILGYTF.

The chain is built from TRBV14 and TRBJ1-1, with 8 nucleotides matching TRBD1. J was trimmed by 4 bases and V by 4 bases; bases with no gene match: 5. Germline lookup yields CDR1 SGHDN and CDR2 FVKESK. The length of the CDR3 is 14 residues. The CDR3 reads CASSRGQGVTEAFF. CDR3 sequence (DNA): TGTGCCAGCAGCCGAGGACAGGGCGTCACTGAAGCTTTCTTT.

In the case of this clone: Other DNA sequences in the same sample also yield this CDR3. This chain links TRBV18 with TRBJ2-5; TRBD1 matches at 7 bases. CDR1 and CDR2 from the germline V gene are KGHSH and LQKENI. The junction had 1 base not matched to a gene; V was cut back by 2 bases and J by 1 base. The CDR3 contains 14 residues. The CDR3 sequence: CASSPGTAQETQYF. CDR3 in DNA: TGTGCCAGCTCACCAGGGACAGCCCAAGAGACCCAGTACTTC.

The rearrangement joins TRBV18 to TRBJ1-1; D gene unclear. The CDR3 totals 12 residues. Trimming left V 3 bases short and J 4 bases short, with 6 bases between. The germline V gene encodes CDR1 KGHSH and CDR2 LQKENI. This CDR3 is CASSPLLTEAFF. CDR3 DNA: TGTGCCAGCTCACCGCTACTCACTGAAGCTTTCTTT. Using reference TRBV18 and TRBJ1-1 for the parts outside the CDR3, the full variable domain is NAGVMQNPRHLVRRRGQEARLRCSPMKGHSHVYWYRQLPEEGLKFMVYLQKENIIDESGMPKERFSAEFPKEGPSILRIQQVVRGDSAAYFCASSPLLTEAFFGQGTRLTVV.

The rearrangement uses TRBV19 and TRBJ1-2; 8 nucleotides align to TRBD1. CDR1 and CDR2 (germline): LNHDA, SQIVND (reference sequence). The CDR3 sequence is 16 residues long. Losses at the gene ends were 4 bases for V and 5 bases for J; bases not matched to a gene: 12. The CDR3 spells CASSRLQGAAAYGYTF. In DNA, the CDR3 is TGTGCCAGTAGTAGGCTTCAGGGGGCAGCGGCTTATGGCTACACCTTC.

The chain combines TRBV28 with TRBJ2-3; 9 nucleotides line up with TRBD1. The CDR3 contains 19 residues. Germline V gene lookup returns CDR1 MDHEN and CDR2 SYDVKM. Unmatched junction bases numbered 14, after V lost 4 bases and J lost 0 bases. The DNA for the CDR3 is TGTGCCAGCAGTTCTCTTCCGGGACAGGGCCGTTCCAGCACAGATACGCAGTATTTT. As protein: CASSSLPGQGRSSTDTQYF.

V and J are TRBV23-1 and TRBJ2-5; TRBD1 agrees at 11 bases. TRBV23-1 is classed as an ORF, of uncertain function. The CDR3 contains 14 residues. V lost 7 bases, J lost 5 bases, and 6 bases stayed unmatched. For the CDR3, the DNA is TGCGCCAGCACTCGGACAGGGGGCATGGAGACCCAGTACTTC. Translated, it gives CASTRTGGMETQYF.